The clone carrying this TCR beta chain appeared once. Profiled with immunoSEQ multiplex PCR; TCRdb holds only in-frame clones, not every one. The repertoire holds 4,000 to 6,000 clones, with around 70% as singletons. The sample is drawn from a study of sequential checkpoint blockade in melanoma. For the study at large: After both sequences, patients received maintenance nivolumab.

Treatment of the sample: randomized to nivolumab then ipilimumab (arm A) or the reverse (arm B). From thawed PBMCs, live CD3+CD8+ cells negative for CD19 and CD56 were sorted. CDR1 and CDR2 from the germline V gene are SQVTM and ANQGSEA. The ends lost 3 bases at V and 8 bases at J; junction bases unmatched: 10. The CDR3 spans 14 residues. Sequencing used CD8+ T cells sorted from blood (inferred from file names), obtained from a patient given nivolumab and ipilimumab in sequence. The sequence came from a human donor with melanoma. V gene TRBV29-1 combines with J gene TRBJ2-1, with 7 bases aligning to TRBD1. The CDR3 reads CSVDRTGIGDEQFF. DNA for the CDR3: TGCAGCGTTGACAGGACAGGTATAGGGGATGAGCAGTTCTTC.